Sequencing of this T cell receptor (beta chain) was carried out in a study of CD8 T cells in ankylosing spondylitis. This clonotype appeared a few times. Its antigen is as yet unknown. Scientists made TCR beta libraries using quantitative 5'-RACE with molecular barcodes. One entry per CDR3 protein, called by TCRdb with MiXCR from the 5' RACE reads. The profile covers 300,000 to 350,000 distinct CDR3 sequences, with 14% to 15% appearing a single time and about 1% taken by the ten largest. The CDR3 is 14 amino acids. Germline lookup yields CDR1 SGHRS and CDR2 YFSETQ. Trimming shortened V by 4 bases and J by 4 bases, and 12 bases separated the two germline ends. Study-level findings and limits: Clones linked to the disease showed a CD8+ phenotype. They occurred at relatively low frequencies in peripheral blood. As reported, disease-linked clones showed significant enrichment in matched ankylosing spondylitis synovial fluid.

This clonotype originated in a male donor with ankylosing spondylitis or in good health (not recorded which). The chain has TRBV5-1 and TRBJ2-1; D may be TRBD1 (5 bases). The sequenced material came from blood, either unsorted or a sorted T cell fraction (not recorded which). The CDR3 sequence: CASSGQGVYNEQFF. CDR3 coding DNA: TGCGCCAGCAGCGGACAAGGGGTATACAATGAGCAGTTCTTC.